This T cell receptor beta chain was identified during a study of blood T cell repertoires in COVID-19. TCRdb's copy holds only in-frame clones and misses some; the assay was immunoSEQ multiplex PCR. The sample has roughly 73,000 clones; over 85% are singletons. This sequence was found in a man in his fifties with acute or convalescent COVID-19. Material: peripheral blood.

DNA of the CDR3: TGTGCCAGCAGCGTAGGTCCCGCGGAACCTAATTCACCCCTCCACTTT. This sequence encodes CASSVGPAEPNSPLHF. The rearrangement links TRBV9 to TRBJ1-6; D uncertain. V lost 0 bases to trimming and J lost 6 bases, with 13 bases between them. Germline CDR1 and CDR2: SGDLS and YYNGEE. The CDR3 spans 16 residues.